The rows below give T cell receptor beta chains drawn from one sample of a study of cytomegalovirus exposure and HLA in healthy donors. Using immunoSEQ multiplex PCR, the repertoire was profiled, and TCRdb retains in-frame clones only, with some absent. The sample lists approximately 190,000 clones, 81% occurring once. The sample consisted of PBMCs. The receptor source for this set is a man aged 40-50 years in good health and CMV-seropositive. Both conserved end residues are part of each CDR3. A D gene is named only where the DNA matches it firmly. Clone size appears in some rows only: once, few, many, or a class for an expanded clone.

clone size	J gene	CDR3 length	D gene	V gene	CDR3 protein	CDR3 DNA
once	TRBJ2-7	14	TRBD1	TRBV6-4	CAVDGQGGSYEQYF	TGTGCCGTCGACGGACAGGGTGGATCCTACGAGCAGTACTTC
.	TRBJ2-6	16	TRBD1	TRBV28	CASREETGVGANVLTF	TGTGCCAGCAGGGAAGAGACAGGGGTAGGGGCCAACGTCCTGACTTTC
.	TRBJ2-7	14	.	TRBV5-1	CASSLVTSSYEQYF	TGCGCCAGCAGCTTAGTGACTAGCTCCTACGAGCAGTACTTC
.	TRBJ2-1	13	.	TRBV11-3	CASSAARAGEQFF	TGTGCCAGCAGCGCCGCCAGGGCAGGTGAGCAGTTCTTC
.	TRBJ2-7	14	TRBD2	TRBV13	CAAQLAGGPHEQYF	TGTGCCGCACAACTAGCGGGGGGGCCCCACGAGCAGTACTTC
.	TRBJ2-3	15	TRBD1	TRBV29-1	CSVEKGTASTDTQYF	TGCAGCGTTGAAAAAGGGACAGCTAGCACAGATACGCAGTATTTT
.	TRBJ1-6	13	.	TRBV7-9	CASIAAGVSPLHF	TGTGCCAGCATCGCCGCGGGGGTTTCACCCCTCCACTTT
.	TRBJ2-5	15	.	TRBV18	CASSPPSPMAETQYF	TGTGCCAGCTCACCACCGTCACCCATGGCAGAGACCCAGTACTTC
.	TRBJ1-1	12	.	TRBV5-4	CASSFGTTEAFF	TGTGCCAGCAGCTTCGGGACAACTGAAGCTTTCTTT
few	TRBJ1-1	14	TRBD1	TRBV6-1	CASRRTGVNTEAFF	TGTGCCAGCAGAAGGACAGGGGTGAACACTGAAGCTTTCTTT
.	TRBJ2-7	15	.	TRBV2	CASSDPGGRSYEQYF	TGTGCCAGCAGTGATCCTGGGGGCCGCTCCTACGAGCAGTACTTC
few	TRBJ1-1	12	.	TRBV6-1	CASSDSVRGVFF	TGTGCCAGCAGTGATTCTGTCCGTGGAGTTTTCTTT
once	TRBJ1-1	13	TRBD1	TRBV2	CASRGQQNTEAFF	TGTGCCAGCAGGGGACAGCAGAACACTGAAGCTTTCTTT
.	TRBJ1-2	13	.	TRBV14	CASSQGTFYGYTF	TGTGCCAGCAGCCAAGGGACATTCTATGGCTACACCTTC
.	TRBJ2-3	14	.	TRBV5-6	CASGMGGEMNTQYF	TGTGCCAGCGGAATGGGAGGCGAAATGAATACGCAGTATTTT
.	TRBJ2-1	14	TRBD1	TRBV10-3	CAIRRDREGYEQFF	TGTGCCATCAGACGGGACAGGGAGGGCTATGAGCAGTTCTTC
few	TRBJ2-3	15	.	TRBV2	CASSARALSTDTQYF	TGTGCCAGCAGTGCCAGGGCCCTTAGCACAGATACGCAGTATTTT
.	TRBJ1-2	13	.	TRBV5-4	CASSLTGSYGYTF	TGTGCCAGCAGCTTGACAGGGTCCTATGGCTACACCTTC
.	TRBJ2-5	16	TRBD1	TRBV11-1	CASSYSGTGGRETQYF	TGTGCCAGCAGCTATTCCGGGACAGGGGGCCGGGAGACCCAGTACTTC
few	TRBJ2-7	14	.	TRBV19	CASSTPGQSYEQYF	TGTGCCAGTAGTACCCCGGGACAATCCTACGAGCAGTACTTC
.	TRBJ1-1	15	.	TRBV7-2	CASSQGVRMNTEAFF	TGTGCCAGCAGCCAAGGGGTTCGGATGAACACTGAAGCTTTCTTT
.	TRBJ2-5	15	TRBD2	TRBV7-2	CASSPGGTAQETQYF	TGTGCCAGCAGCCCCGGGGGGACGGCCCAAGAGACCCAGTACTTC
.	TRBJ2-1	15	.	TRBV30	CAWKGRGRAYNEQFF	TGTGCCTGGAAAGGCAGGGGCCGGGCCTACAATGAGCAGTTCTTC
.	TRBJ1-2	16	.	TRBV29-1	CSVEPGSRQGGYGYTF	TGCAGCGTTGAACCCGGTTCCCGGCAGGGAGGCTATGGCTACACCTTC
.	TRBJ2-2	14	.	TRBV7-3	CASSLEDGTGELFF	TGTGCCAGCAGCCTGGAGGATGGCACCGGGGAGCTGTTTTTT
.	TRBJ2-7	14	.	TRBV29-1	CSVEDLSGSYEQYF	TGCAGCGTTGAAGATTTGAGCGGATCCTACGAGCAGTACTTC